The 18 T cell receptor beta chains below were found in one sample sequenced in a study of post-analysis software for immune sequencing data. Study-level findings and limits: Patients carried a handful of TRBV segments more frequently than controls did, and TRBV5-6, TRBV5-1 and TRBV20-1 were among them.

For these TCRs, the target antigens are not known. TCR beta cDNA libraries had unique molecular identifiers. TCRdb passed the PCR reads through MiXCR, listing each CDR3 protein once. This sample yields 750,000 to 950,000 distinct CDR3 sequences, of which roughly 46% are seen a single time; approximately 4.4% belongs to the top ten. The sequencing input was blood. The receptors come from a girl between 5 and 17 years old with multiple sclerosis.

This clonotype was observed a few times. The gene calls are TRBV18 and TRBJ2-3, with 9 bases that match TRBD2. The germline gives CDR1 KGHSH, CDR2 LQKENI. The CDR3 is 14 residues long. The V gene end was trimmed by 0 bases and the J gene end by 10 bases; junction bases not matched to a gene: 5. CDR3 in DNA: TGTGCCAGCTCACCACCGTCTAGCGGGAATGCGCAGTATTTT. Its translation: CASSPPSSGNAQYF.

The chain employs TRBV12-3 or TRBV12-4 and TRBJ2-3, with D possibly being TRBD2 (5 bases). There are 14 residues in the CDR3. V lost 3 bases and J lost 5, with 12 bases in between. The CDR3 DNA is TGTGCCAGCAGTTTGAGGGAGAAGGGAGATACGCAGTATTTT. Encoded protein: CASSLREKGDTQYF.

The genes are TRBV29-1 and TRBJ2-1; TRBD2 aligns across 10 bases. With V trimmed by 7 bases and J by 4 bases, 4 bases remained unmatched. CDR1 is SQVTM and CDR2 is ANQGSEA in the germline V gene. There are 13 residues in the CDR3. The CDR3 sequence is CSASGSNYNEQFF. The CDR3 coding sequence is TGCAGCGCTAGCGGGAGTAATTACAATGAGCAGTTCTTC.

This clonotype showed up just a few times. This sequence joins TRBV29-1 and TRBJ2-3; possibly TRBD1 for D (5 bases). Trimming took 4 bases from V and 5 from J, leaving 16 bases between them. Germline CDR1 and CDR2: SQVTM and ANQGSEA. This CDR3 spans 14 amino acids. The CDR3 region has the DNA TGCAGCGTTGTGGTGGGGCTAGTCGTAGATACGCAGTATTTT. Its translation is CSVVVGLVVDTQYF.

The chain joins TRBV6-5 to TRBJ2-5; 10 bases are a match to TRBD1. Gene TRBJ2-7 matches the end of the DNA better, so the J call may be wrong. Germline-derived CDR1 and CDR2 are MNHEY and SVGAGI. This CDR3 has 14 amino acids. The CDR3 sequence is CAISIGDRGGEQYF. For the CDR3, the DNA is TGTGCCATTTCAATAGGGGACAGGGGCGGCGAGCAGTACTTC.

Regarding this clonotype: Sequence at one end of the junction differs from germline and may be a read error. This chain links TRBV6-6 with TRBJ2-3, with D perhaps TRBD2 (6 bases). The CDR3 is 16 amino acids. Germline V gives CDR1 MNHNY, CDR2 SVGAGI (reference sequence). CDR3: CAGSPATGRSTDTQYF. In nucleotides, the CDR3 is TGTGCCGGCAGTCCGGCGACCGGGAGATCCACAGATACGCAGTATTTT.

The gene calls are TRBV7-9 and TRBJ1-2; possibly TRBD1 for D (6 bases). Trimming removed 5 bases from V and 4 bases from J, with 14 bases in between. CDR3 length equals 14 residues. CDR1 is SEHNR and CDR2 is FQNEAQ in the germline V gene (reference sequence). The CDR3: CASSHSGATYGYTF. The DNA of the CDR3 is TGTGCCAGCAGCCACTCAGGGGCGACCTATGGCTACACCTTC.

V usage is TRBV20-1 and J usage is TRBJ2-5, with D tentatively TRBD2 (5 bases). CDR3 size: 14 residues. Germline V gene lookup returns CDR1 DFQATT and CDR2 SNEGSKA (reference sequence). V lost 1 base, J lost 11 bases, and 20 bases lay in between. CDR3 in amino acids: CSARAPATKGEQYF. The DNA of the CDR3 is TGCAGTGCTAGAGCCCCGGCGACTAAGGGAGAGCAGTACTTC.

J is TRBJ1-2 and V is TRBV20-1, with a tentative D call TRBD1 (5 bases). With 3 bases removed from V and 5 bases from J, the gap between germline ends came to 10 bases. Germline CDR1 is DFQATT and CDR2 is SNEGSKA (reference sequence). This CDR3 is 12 amino acids long. As DNA, the CDR3 is TGCAGTGCTAGTGGGACGGAGTATGGCTACACCTTC. It specifies CSASGTEYGYTF.

This clonotype appeared once. This chain links TRBV3-1 with TRBJ2-3, with 10 bases lining up with TRBD2. Germline CDR1 reads LGHDT; CDR2 reads YNNKEL (reference sequence). The CDR3 runs to 15 residues. Trimming cost V 3 bases and J 1 base; bases outside gene matches: 1. The CDR3 sequence is CASSHSGRGTDTQYF. The CDR3 DNA follows: TGTGCCAGCAGCCACAGCGGGAGGGGCACAGATACGCAGTATTTT.

The chain has TRBV9 and TRBJ2-3; 14 bases agree with TRBD2. J lost 6 bases, V lost 4 bases, and 7 bases had no gene match. CDR3 length: 16 residues. Germline loops: CDR1 SGDLS, CDR2 YYNGEE. CDR3: CASSMGLAGVEDTQYF. CDR3 DNA: TGTGCCAGCAGCATGGGACTAGCGGGAGTAGAGGATACGCAGTATTTT.

This rearrangement joins TRBV7-2 to TRBJ2-3; 11 bases are a match to TRBD2. The CDR3 has 20 residues. After removal of 1 base from V and 2 bases from J, the junction contained 14 bases not matched to a gene. Germline V gene data show CDR1 as SGHTA and CDR2 as FQGNSA. CDR3: CASSLVVVIAGGPSTDTQYF. The CDR3 bases are TGTGCCAGCAGCTTAGTGGTGGTAATAGCGGGAGGGCCCTCCACAGATACGCAGTATTTT.

This rearrangement joins TRBV27 to TRBJ2-3, with 7 bases lining up with TRBD2. The V gene's germline CDR1 is MNHEY and CDR2 SMNVEV (reference sequence). V gave up 5 bases and J gave up 4 bases; unmatched junction bases: 6. The CDR3 spans 14 residues. CDR3 coding DNA: TGTGCCAGCAGTCCCCGACTAGCTTCAGATACGCAGTATTTT. This translates into CASSPRLASDTQYF.

The chain carries TRBV5-1 and TRBJ2-7, with a tentative D call TRBD2 (5 bases). CDR3 length: 16 residues. V dropped 0 bases and J dropped 0 bases, with 13 bases sitting between them. Per germline, CDR1 SGHRS and CDR2 YFSETQ. CDR3 region: CASSLVSADLSYEQYF. The CDR3 DNA is TGCGCCAGCAGCTTGGTCTCAGCGGACCTCTCCTACGAGCAGTACTTC.

The chain recombines TRBV20-1 with TRBJ2-3, with 11 bases fitting TRBD2. Germline loops: CDR1 DFQATT, CDR2 SNEGSKA (reference sequence). The CDR3 loop spans 14 amino acids. The junction had 3 bases not matched to a gene; V was cut back by 0 bases and J by 7 bases. The CDR3 sequence is CSARDTSGSNTQYF. CDR3 sequence (DNA): TGCAGTGCTAGAGATACTAGCGGGAGTAATACGCAGTATTTT.

Worth noting for this clonotype: One end of the junction is discordant with germline, which a read error may explain. The CDR3 protein is CCATGTSGRGLQETQYF. DNA for the CDR3: TGCTGTGCTACCGGGACTAGCGGGAGAGGGTTACAAGAGACCCAGTACTTC. This chain uses TRBV20-1 with TRBJ2-5, with TRBD2 matching over 14 bases. The CDR3 sequence is 17 residues long. The germline CDR1 and CDR2 sequences are DFQATT and SNEGSKA (reference sequence).

Only a few counts were recorded for this clonotype. The chain's CDR3 is CASSLVGGGMNTEAFF. The CDR3 nucleotides are TGTGCCAGCAGTTTGGTGGGAGGGGGGATGAACACTGAAGCTTTCTTT. This chain links TRBV27 with TRBJ1-1, with D possibly matching TRBD1 (6 bases). The germline CDR1 and CDR2 sequences are MNHEY and SMNVEV (reference sequence). V lost 3 bases and J lost 0, with 14 bases in between. CDR3 size: 16 residues.

This clonotype was counted only a few times. The chain couples TRBV20-1 to TRBJ2-7; 12 bases line up with TRBD2. This CDR3 contains 17 residues. The V segment lost 0 bases and the J segment 3 bases; nucleotides outside the gene matches: 9. The germline gives CDR1 DFQATT, CDR2 SNEGSKA (reference sequence). This chain's CDR3 is CSAREILVTSGSYEQYF. CDR3 nucleotide sequence: TGCAGTGCTAGAGAAATCTTGGTGACTAGCGGGAGCTACGAGCAGTACTTC.